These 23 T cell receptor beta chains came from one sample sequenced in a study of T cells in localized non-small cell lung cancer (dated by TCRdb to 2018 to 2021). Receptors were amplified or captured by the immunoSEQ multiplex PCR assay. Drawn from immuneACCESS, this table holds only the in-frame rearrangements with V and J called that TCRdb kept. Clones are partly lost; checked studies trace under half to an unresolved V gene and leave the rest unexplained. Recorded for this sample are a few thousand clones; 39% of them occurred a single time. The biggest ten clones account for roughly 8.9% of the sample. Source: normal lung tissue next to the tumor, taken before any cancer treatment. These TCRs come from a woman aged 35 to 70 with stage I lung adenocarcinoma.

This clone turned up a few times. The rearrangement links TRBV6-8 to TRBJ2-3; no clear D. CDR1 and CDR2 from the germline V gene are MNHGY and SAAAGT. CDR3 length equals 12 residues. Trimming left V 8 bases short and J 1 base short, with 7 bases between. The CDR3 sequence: CASGRGTDTQYF. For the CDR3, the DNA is TGTGCCAGCGGACGAGGCACAGATACGCAGTATTTT.

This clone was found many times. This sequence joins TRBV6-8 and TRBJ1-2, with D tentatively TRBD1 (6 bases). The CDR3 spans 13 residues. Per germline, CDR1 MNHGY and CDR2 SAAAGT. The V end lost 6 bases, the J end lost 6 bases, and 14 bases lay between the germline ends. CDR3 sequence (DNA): TGTGCCAGCAGGCTAGGACAGTTCCATGGCTACACCTTC. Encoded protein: CASRLGQFHGYTF.

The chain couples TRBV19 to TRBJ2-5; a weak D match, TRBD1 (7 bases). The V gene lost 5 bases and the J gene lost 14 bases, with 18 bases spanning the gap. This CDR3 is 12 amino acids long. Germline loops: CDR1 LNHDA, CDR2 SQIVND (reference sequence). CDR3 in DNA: TGTGCCAGTAGTCGACAACAGGGGACTCCTTACTTC. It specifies CASSRQQGTPYF.

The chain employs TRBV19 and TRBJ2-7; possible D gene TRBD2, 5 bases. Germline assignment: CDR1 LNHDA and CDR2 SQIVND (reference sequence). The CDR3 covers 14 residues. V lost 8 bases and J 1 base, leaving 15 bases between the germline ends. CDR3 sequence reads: CASSGAGVSYEQYF. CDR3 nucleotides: TGTGCCAGTTCGGGCGCCGGGGTTTCCTACGAGCAGTACTTC.

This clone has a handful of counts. The CDR3 region is CASRLDYQETQYF. CDR3 coding DNA: TGTGCCAGCAGACTCGACTACCAAGAGACCCAGTACTTC. The chain links TRBV6-8 to TRBJ2-5; D call uncertain. Germline loops: CDR1 MNHGY, CDR2 SAAAGT. CDR3 length: 13 residues. Between the trimmed V and J ends, which lost 6 bases and 0 bases, there was a span of 8 bases.

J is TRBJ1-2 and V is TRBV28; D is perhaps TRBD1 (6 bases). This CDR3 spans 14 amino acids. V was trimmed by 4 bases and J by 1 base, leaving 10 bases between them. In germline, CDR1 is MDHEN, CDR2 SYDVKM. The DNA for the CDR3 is TGTGCCAGCAGTTCAGGGGCGGATAACTATGGCTACACCTTC. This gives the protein CASSSGADNYGYTF.

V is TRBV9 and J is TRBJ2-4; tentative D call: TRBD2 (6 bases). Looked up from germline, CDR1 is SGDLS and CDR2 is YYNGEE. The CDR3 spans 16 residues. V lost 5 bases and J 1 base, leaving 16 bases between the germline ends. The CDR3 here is CASRDFGGRAKNIQYF. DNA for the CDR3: TGTGCCAGCAGGGACTTCGGTGGGAGGGCCAAAAACATTCAGTACTTC.

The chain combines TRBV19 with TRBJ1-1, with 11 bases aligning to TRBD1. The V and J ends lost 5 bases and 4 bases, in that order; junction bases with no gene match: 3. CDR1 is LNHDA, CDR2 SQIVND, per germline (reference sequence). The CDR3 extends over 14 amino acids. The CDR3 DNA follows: TGTGCCAGTAGTCCAGGACAGGGGGCCACTGAAGCTTTCTTT. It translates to CASSPGQGATEAFF.

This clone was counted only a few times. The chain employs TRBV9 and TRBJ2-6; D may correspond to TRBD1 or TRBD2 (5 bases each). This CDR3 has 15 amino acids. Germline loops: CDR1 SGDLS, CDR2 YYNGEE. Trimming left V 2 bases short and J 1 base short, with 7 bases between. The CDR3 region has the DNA TGTGCCAGCAGCGTGAGGGGTTCTGGGGCCAACGTCCTGACTTTC. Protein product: CASSVRGSGANVLTF.

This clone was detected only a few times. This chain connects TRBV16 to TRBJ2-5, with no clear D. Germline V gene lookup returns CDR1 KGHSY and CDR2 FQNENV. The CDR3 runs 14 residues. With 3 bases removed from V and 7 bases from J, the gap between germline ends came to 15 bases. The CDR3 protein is CASSHPLTPSTQYF. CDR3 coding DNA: TGTGCCAGCAGCCACCCCCTAACTCCGTCGACCCAGTACTTC.

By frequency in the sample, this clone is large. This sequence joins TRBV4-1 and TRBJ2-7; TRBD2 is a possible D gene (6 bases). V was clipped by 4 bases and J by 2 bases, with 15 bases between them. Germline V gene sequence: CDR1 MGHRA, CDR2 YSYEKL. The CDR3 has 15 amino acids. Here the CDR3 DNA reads TGCGCCAGCAGCCGCTTACGGGAGTCCCCCTACGAGCAGTACTTC. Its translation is CASSRLRESPYEQYF.

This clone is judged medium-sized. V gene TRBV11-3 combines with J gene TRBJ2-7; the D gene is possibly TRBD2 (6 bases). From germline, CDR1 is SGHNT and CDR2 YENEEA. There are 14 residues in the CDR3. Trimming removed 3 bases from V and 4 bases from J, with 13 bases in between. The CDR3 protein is CASSLTRGAYEQYF. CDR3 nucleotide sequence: TGTGCCAGCAGCTTGACTAGGGGAGCGTACGAGCAGTACTTC.

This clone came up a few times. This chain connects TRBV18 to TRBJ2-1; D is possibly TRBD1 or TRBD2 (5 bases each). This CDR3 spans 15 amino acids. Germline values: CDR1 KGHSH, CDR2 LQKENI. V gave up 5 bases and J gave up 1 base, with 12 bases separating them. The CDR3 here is CASSSDGASYNEQFF. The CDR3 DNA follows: TGTGCCAGCTCATCGGACGGGGCATCCTACAATGAGCAGTTCTTC.

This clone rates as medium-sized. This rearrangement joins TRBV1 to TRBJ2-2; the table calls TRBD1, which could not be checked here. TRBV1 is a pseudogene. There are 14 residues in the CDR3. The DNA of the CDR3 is TGCGCCAGCAGGGCAGGGGCCAACACCGGGGAGCTGTTTTTT. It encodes CASRAGANTGELFF.

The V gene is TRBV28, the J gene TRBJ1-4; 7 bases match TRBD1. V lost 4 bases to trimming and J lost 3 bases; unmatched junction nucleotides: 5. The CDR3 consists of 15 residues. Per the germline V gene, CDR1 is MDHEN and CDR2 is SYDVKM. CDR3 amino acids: CASSWADRANEKLFF. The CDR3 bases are TGTGCCAGCAGTTGGGCCGACAGGGCTAATGAAAAACTGTTTTTT.

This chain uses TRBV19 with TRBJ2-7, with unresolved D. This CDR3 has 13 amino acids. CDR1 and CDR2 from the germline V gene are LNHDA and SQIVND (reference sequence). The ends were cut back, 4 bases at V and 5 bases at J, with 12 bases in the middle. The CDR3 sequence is CASSNLGSDEQYF. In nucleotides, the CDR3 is TGTGCCAGTAGTAATTTGGGCAGTGACGAGCAGTACTTC.

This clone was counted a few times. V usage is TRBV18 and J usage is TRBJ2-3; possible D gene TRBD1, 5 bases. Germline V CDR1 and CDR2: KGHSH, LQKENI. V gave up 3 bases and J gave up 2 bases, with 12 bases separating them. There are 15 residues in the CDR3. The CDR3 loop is CASSPDSGATDTQYF. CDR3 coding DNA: TGTGCCAGCTCACCCGACAGTGGAGCCACAGATACGCAGTATTTT. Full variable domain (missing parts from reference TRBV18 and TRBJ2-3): NAGVMQNPRHLVRRRGQEARLRCSPMKGHSHVYWYRQLPEEGLKFMVYLQKENIIDESGMPKERFSAEFPKEGPSILRIQQVVRGDSAAYFCASSPDSGATDTQYFGPGTRLTVL.

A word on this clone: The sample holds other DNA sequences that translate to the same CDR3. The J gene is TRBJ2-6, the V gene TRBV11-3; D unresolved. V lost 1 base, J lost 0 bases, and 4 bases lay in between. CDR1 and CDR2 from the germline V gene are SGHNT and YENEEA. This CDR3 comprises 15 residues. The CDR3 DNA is TGTGCCAGCAGCTTAGGTAGCTCTGGGGCCAACGTCCTGACTTTC. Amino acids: CASSLGSSGANVLTF.

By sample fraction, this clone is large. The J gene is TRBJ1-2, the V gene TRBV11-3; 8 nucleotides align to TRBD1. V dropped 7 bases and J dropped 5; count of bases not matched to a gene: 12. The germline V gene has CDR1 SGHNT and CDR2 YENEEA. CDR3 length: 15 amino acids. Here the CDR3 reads CASTRPGRGHYGYTF. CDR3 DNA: TGTGCCAGCACCCGACCGGGCAGGGGGCATTATGGCTACACCTTC.

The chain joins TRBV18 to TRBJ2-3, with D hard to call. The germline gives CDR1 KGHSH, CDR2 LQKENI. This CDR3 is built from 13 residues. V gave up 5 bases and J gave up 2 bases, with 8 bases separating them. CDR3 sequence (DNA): TGTGCCAGCTCAGCCACCCACACAGATACGCAGTATTTT. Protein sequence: CASSATHTDTQYF.

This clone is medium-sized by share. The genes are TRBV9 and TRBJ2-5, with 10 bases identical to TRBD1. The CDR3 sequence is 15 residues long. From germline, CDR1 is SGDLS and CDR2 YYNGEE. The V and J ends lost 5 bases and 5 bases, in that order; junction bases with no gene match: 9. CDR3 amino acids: CASRVRQGARETQYF. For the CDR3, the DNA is TGTGCCAGCAGAGTCCGACAGGGGGCTAGGGAGACCCAGTACTTC. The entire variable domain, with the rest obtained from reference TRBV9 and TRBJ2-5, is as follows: DSGVTQTPKHLITATGQRVTLRCSPRSGDLSVYWYQQSLDQGLQFLIQYYNGEERAKGNILERFSAQQFPDLHSELNLSSLELGDSALYFCASRVRQGARETQYFGPGTRLLVL.

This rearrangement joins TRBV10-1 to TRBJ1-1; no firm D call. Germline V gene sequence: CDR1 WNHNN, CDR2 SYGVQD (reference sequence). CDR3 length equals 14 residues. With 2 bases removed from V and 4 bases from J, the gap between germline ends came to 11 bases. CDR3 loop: CASSERRDGTEAFF. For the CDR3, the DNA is TGCGCCAGCAGTGAGCGGAGGGATGGCACTGAAGCTTTCTTT.

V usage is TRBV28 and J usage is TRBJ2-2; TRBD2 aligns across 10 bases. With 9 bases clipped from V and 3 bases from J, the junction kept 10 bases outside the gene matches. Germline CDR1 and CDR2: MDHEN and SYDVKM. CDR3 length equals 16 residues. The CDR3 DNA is TGTGCCAGTTTCAGCGGGAGGGCCGTGTACACCGGGGAGCTGTTTTTT. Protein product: CASFSGRAVYTGELFF.